These 9 T cell receptor beta chains share one sample of origin, sequenced in a study of T-cell memory formation after mild COVID-19. Each CDR3 protein is one row after TCRdb ran MiXCR on the 5' RACE reads. This sample yields a few hundred thousand distinct CDR3 sequences, of which around a quarter are seen a single time; around an eighth belongs to the top ten. What was sequenced was PBMCs or a T cell subset sorted from them (not recorded which). These receptors all stem from an adult woman who had mild COVID-19 (a few samples of this study predate the infection). Cell type and time point are not known.

In this sample, this clonotype turned up a few times. This chain joins TRBV24-1 and TRBJ2-1; maybe TRBD2 (6 bases). The V gene's germline CDR1 is KGHDR and CDR2 SFDVKD. Trimming cost V 7 bases and J 3 bases, with 21 bases left between them. This CDR3 spans 17 amino acids. As DNA, the CDR3 is TGTGCCACCAGCCCGACCGACGCCGGGGGTTACTACAATGAGCAGTTCTTC. Amino acid sequence: CATSPTDAGGYYNEQFF.

This clonotype appeared a few times. The germline gene is not matched at one end of the junction; a read error may be the cause. This chain uses TRBV12-3 or TRBV12-4 with TRBJ2-5, with a possible D match to TRBD1 (6 bases). The CDR3 contains 13 residues. CDR3 nucleotides: TGTGCCAGCAGTTTATCCTCCGGGACACCCGTAAACTTC. It encodes CASSLSSGTPVNF.

The chain recombines TRBV3-1 with TRBJ2-3, with unresolved D. This CDR3 has 14 residues. V lost 0 bases, J lost 3 bases, and 7 bases lay in between. The germline CDR1 and CDR2 sequences are LGHDT and YNNKEL (reference sequence). The CDR3 loop reads CASSQESVTDTQYF. The CDR3 DNA follows: TGTGCCAGCAGCCAAGAGTCAGTAACAGATACGCAGTATTTT.

The chain employs TRBV3-1 and TRBJ2-7; 14 bases map to TRBD2. This CDR3 is built from 14 residues. Germline CDR1 LGHDT, CDR2 YNNKEL (reference sequence). The V and J ends lost 5 bases and 7 bases, in that order; junction bases with no gene match: 4. Written as DNA, the CDR3 is TGTGCCAGCAGCGGGACTAGCGGGGGTGGGGAGCAGTACTTC. This gives the protein CASSGTSGGGEQYF.

V usage is TRBV3-1 and J usage is TRBJ2-4; D not certain. The V gene's germline CDR1 is LGHDT and CDR2 YNNKEL (reference sequence). V lost 1 base and J 3 bases, leaving 4 bases between the germline ends. The CDR3 length is 13 residues. The CDR3 DNA reads as TGTGCCAGCAGCCAAGGCCGCAAAAACATTCAGTACTTC. It yields the protein CASSQGRKNIQYF.

The table lists this clonotype with a count of one. The chain combines TRBV5-1 with TRBJ2-5; 10 nucleotides align to TRBD2. CDR1 and CDR2 (germline): SGHRS, YFSETQ. The CDR3 consists of 16 residues. V was pared by 3 bases and J by 5 bases, with 10 bases of the junction left unmatched. CDR3 DNA: TGCGCCAGCAGCTCCGATCTAGCGGGAGTCCCCGAGACCCAGTACTTC. It is translated as CASSSDLAGVPETQYF.

The J gene is TRBJ2-7, the V gene TRBV18; TRBD1 agrees at 7 bases. After removal of 5 bases from V and 2 bases from J, the junction contained 6 bases not matched to a gene. The CDR3 is 14 residues long. Germline V CDR1 and CDR2: KGHSH, LQKENI. CDR3 residues: CASSKGQDTYEQYF. The CDR3 DNA reads as TGTGCCAGCTCAAAAGGACAGGACACCTACGAGCAGTACTTC.

In this sample, this clonotype turned up a few times. This rearrangement joins TRBV15 to TRBJ2-1; the match to TRBD2 covers 12 bases. Germline V gene data show CDR1 as LNHNV and CDR2 as YYDKDF (reference sequence). This CDR3 contains 15 residues. The V and J ends lost 10 bases and 6 bases, in that order; junction bases with no gene match: 10. As DNA, the CDR3 is TGTGCCATCCCTGTGACTAGCGGGAGCATCAATGAGCAGTTCTTC. Translated: CAIPVTSGSINEQFF.

This clonotype was observed a handful of times. The J gene is TRBJ2-7, the V gene TRBV5-1; 7 positions agree with TRBD1. The CDR3 spans 14 residues. V dropped 0 bases and J dropped 5; count of bases not matched to a gene: 5. CDR1 is SGHRS, CDR2 YFSETQ, per germline. The CDR3 sequence: CASSLAFQGDEQYF. CDR3 in DNA: TGCGCCAGCAGCTTGGCCTTTCAGGGGGACGAGCAGTACTTC.